The 5 T cell receptor beta chains below were found in one sample sequenced in a study of cytomegalovirus exposure and HLA in healthy donors. TCRdb's table, derived via immunoSEQ multiplex PCR, lists solely in-frame clones and lacks some. The repertoire has about 150,000 clones, less than 90% of them found once; the top ten carry about 3.5%. Sequenced input: PBMCs. The receptors shown here come from a young woman in good health and CMV-seropositive.

The chain carries TRBV18 and TRBJ2-3; 12 nucleotides align to TRBD2. Trimming at V came to 6 bases and at J to 4 bases, leaving 8 bases not matched to a gene. Germline V gene sequence: CDR1 KGHSH, CDR2 LQKENI. The CDR3 has 16 residues. The CDR3 DNA sequence: TGTGCCAGCTCGCCGACTAGCGGGAGTGGCCCAGATACGCAGTATTTT. Protein product: CASSPTSGSGPDTQYF.

The chain couples TRBV21-1 to TRBJ2-5; the table's D call of TRBD1 was not tested on the DNA. TRBV21-1 is an annotated pseudogene. The CDR3 has 16 amino acids. CDR3 DNA: TGTGCCAGCAGCAATAGCGATTTGACAGGGGACGAGACCCAGTACTTC. It translates to CASSNSDLTGDETQYF.

This clone was observed once. The V call is TRBV20-1, the J call TRBJ1-2; possible D gene TRBD1, 5 bases. Germline CDR1 DFQATT, CDR2 SNEGSKA (reference sequence). Trimming stripped 0 bases from V and 12 bases from J, with 11 bases between. The length of the CDR3 is 11 residues. In nucleotides, the CDR3 is TGCAGTGCTAGAGATGGTGCGGGGGACACCTTC. It translates to CSARDGAGDTF.

This clone is a singleton in its sample. In nucleotides, the CDR3 is TGTGCCTGGGTTAACAGGGGGCTAGACAATGAGCAGTTCTTC. Protein sequence: CAWVNRGLDNEQFF. The rearrangement joins TRBV30 to TRBJ2-1; 9 bases align to TRBD1. V lost 5 bases, J lost 5 bases, and 7 bases stayed unmatched. Germline V lookup: CDR1 GTSNPN, CDR2 SVGIG (reference sequence). The CDR3 sequence is 14 residues long.

About this clone: This specimen includes other DNA sequences encoding the same CDR3. The genes are TRBV11-3 and TRBJ2-5; 11 positions match TRBD2. This CDR3 contains 15 residues. Germline V gives CDR1 SGHNT, CDR2 YENEEA. Trimming removed 5 bases from V and 2 bases from J; junction bases left unmatched: 4. The CDR3 here is CASSPRTSGQETQYF. CDR3 sequence (DNA): TGTGCCAGCAGCCCGAGGACTAGCGGGCAAGAGACCCAGTACTTC.